One T cell receptor (beta chain) is described in this entry. This sample was included in a study of blood T cell repertoires in COVID-19. The wider study: There were acute and convalescent COVID-19 samples, and they came from the United States, Italy and Spain. T cells, B-cell-depleted T cells, or PBMCs supplied cDNA or gDNA.

As processed by the authors: Amplification from reference gene primers served as the basis for estimated nucleated cell counts. This table comes from immunoSEQ multiplex PCR, and its TCRdb copy is limited to in-frame clones, with some not included. V, J and clone size reflect that table, while D and trimming were determined from the DNA. This sample has about 130,000 clones, with around three quarters found just once. With 4 bases removed from V and 4 bases from J, the gap between germline ends came to 16 bases. Germline lookup yields CDR1 SNHLY and CDR2 FYNNEI. This CDR3 is built from 16 residues. Source material: peripheral blood. The TCR originated in a human donor in a cohort sampled during active COVID-19. The V and J genes are TRBV2 and TRBJ2-2, with D perhaps matching TRBD1 (5 bases). The CDR3 region is CASSATQFTGTGELFF. CDR3 nucleotide sequence: TGTGCCAGCAGTGCAACCCAGTTCACAGGCACCGGGGAGCTGTTTTTT.